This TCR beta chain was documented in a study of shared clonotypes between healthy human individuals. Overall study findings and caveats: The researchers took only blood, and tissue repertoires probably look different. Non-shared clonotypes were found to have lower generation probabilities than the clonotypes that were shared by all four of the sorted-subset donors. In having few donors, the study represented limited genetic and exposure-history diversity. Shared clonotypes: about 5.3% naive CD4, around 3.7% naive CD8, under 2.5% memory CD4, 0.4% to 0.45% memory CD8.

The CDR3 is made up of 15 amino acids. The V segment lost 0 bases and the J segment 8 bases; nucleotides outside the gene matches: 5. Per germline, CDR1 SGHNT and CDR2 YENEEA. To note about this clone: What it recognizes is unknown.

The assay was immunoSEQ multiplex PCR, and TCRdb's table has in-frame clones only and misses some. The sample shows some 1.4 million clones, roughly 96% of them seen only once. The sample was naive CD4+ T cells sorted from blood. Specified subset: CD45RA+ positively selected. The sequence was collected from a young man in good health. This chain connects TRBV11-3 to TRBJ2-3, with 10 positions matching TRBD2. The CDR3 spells CASSLDTSGVGTQYF. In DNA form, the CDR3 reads TGTGCCAGCAGCTTAGACACTAGCGGGGTTGGTACGCAGTATTTT.